One sample yielded the 32 T cell receptor beta chains listed below, sequenced in a study of T-cell memory formation after mild COVID-19. TCRdb used MiXCR to reprocess the 5' RACE reads, holding one entry per CDR3 protein. The repertoire holds approximately 490,000 distinct CDR3 sequences, with 20% as singletons. Sequencing was done on a sample of PBMCs or a T cell subset sorted from them (not recorded which). The receptors shown here come from an adult woman who had mild COVID-19 (a few samples of this study predate the infection). Cell type and time point are not known.

Only a few counts were recorded for this clonotype. J is TRBJ2-3 and V is TRBV11-2; 12 nucleotides align to TRBD1. The CDR3 contains 19 residues. Germline values: CDR1 SGHAT, CDR2 FQNNGV. With 5 bases clipped from V and 0 bases from J, the junction kept 12 bases outside the gene matches. The CDR3 loop reads CASSPRRPGTGGSTDTQYF. CDR3 bases: TGTGCCAGCAGCCCAAGGCGCCCCGGGACAGGGGGCAGCACAGATACGCAGTATTTT.

This chain uses TRBV6-2 or TRBV6-3 with TRBJ2-3, with 8 bases aligning to TRBD1. With V trimmed by 2 bases and J by 3 bases, 10 bases remained unmatched. Germline assignment: CDR1 MNHEY and CDR2 SVGEGT. CDR3 size: 17 residues. CDR3 residues: CASSYPGQGTRTDTQYF. In nucleotides, the CDR3 is TGTGCCAGCAGTTACCCCGGACAGGGAACACGAACAGATACGCAGTATTTT.

This clonotype was seen ten or more times. This chain's CDR3 is CASTPRDRGEETQYF. The DNA of the CDR3 is TGCGCCAGCACCCCAAGAGACAGAGGAGAAGAGACCCAGTACTTC. This chain connects TRBV5-1 to TRBJ2-5, with D tentatively TRBD1 (5 bases). CDR3 size: 15 residues. Between the trimmed V and J ends, which lost 6 bases and 3 bases, there was a span of 18 bases. The germline CDR1 and CDR2 sequences are SGHRS and YFSETQ.

This clonotype was found a few times. The chain combines TRBV20-1 with TRBJ2-1; D is unclear. CDR3 length: 12 amino acids. Germline assignment: CDR1 DFQATT and CDR2 SNEGSKA (reference sequence). V was cut by 0 bases and J by 8 bases, with 8 bases left in between. This chain's CDR3 is CSARDRIDEQFF. CDR3 DNA sequence: TGCAGTGCTAGAGATCGGATCGATGAGCAGTTCTTC.

V gene TRBV7-3 combines with J gene TRBJ2-1, with TRBD2 matching 7 bases. The trim removed 5 bases at V and 3 bases at J, leaving 7 bases unmatched. The CDR3 has 15 amino acids. CDR1 and CDR2 (germline): SGHTA, FQGTGA. In DNA form, the CDR3 reads TGTGCCAGCAGCCCTGGGGCTAGCGGCTACAATGAGCAGTTCTTC. Its translation: CASSPGASGYNEQFF.

This clonotype was found a few times. The rearrangement joins TRBV18 to TRBJ2-7; D ambiguous. Per germline, CDR1 KGHSH and CDR2 LQKENI. The germline V and J ends were trimmed by 2 bases and 4 bases, with 15 bases remaining between them. The CDR3 extends over 15 amino acids. CDR3 protein: CASSPAVAYTYEQYF. CDR3 bases: TGTGCCAGCTCACCAGCGGTGGCATACACTTACGAGCAGTACTTC.

This clonotype occurred many times. The chain links TRBV18 to TRBJ2-3, with 9 bases matching TRBD2. CDR3 length: 15 amino acids. V lost 3 bases, J lost 3 bases, and 4 bases stayed unmatched. The germline V gene has CDR1 KGHSH and CDR2 LQKENI. This CDR3 is CASSPLAGVTDTQYF. The CDR3 bases are TGTGCCAGCTCACCTTTAGCGGGAGTGACAGATACGCAGTATTTT.

V usage is TRBV6-5 and J usage is TRBJ2-7, with 8 bases that match TRBD2. The germline gives CDR1 MNHEY, CDR2 SVGAGI. V gave up 5 bases and J gave up 2 bases; unmatched junction bases: 14. The CDR3 extends over 17 amino acids. Here the CDR3 reads CASSTRSGGSYAYEQYF. In nucleotides, the CDR3 is TGTGCCAGCAGTACCAGAAGCGGGGGCTCTTATGCCTACGAGCAGTACTTC.

This clonotype was counted a few times. V is TRBV12-3 or TRBV12-4 and J is TRBJ1-2; D not resolved. The CDR3 has 13 residues. Deletions cut 1 base from V and 5 bases from J, with 8 bases between. The CDR3 protein is CASSLGPPYGYTF. CDR3 nucleotide sequence: TGTGCCAGCAGTTTAGGTCCCCCGTATGGCTACACCTTC.

This clonotype was seen more than once but under ten times. This chain uses TRBV11-2 with TRBJ1-1; D ambiguous. The CDR3 is 15 amino acids. Germline assignment: CDR1 SGHAT and CDR2 FQNNGV. Between the trimmed V and J ends, which lost 5 bases and 0 bases, there was a span of 13 bases. CDR3 bases: TGTGCCAGCAGCCTTGGGTTCGGAATGAACACTGAAGCTTTCTTT. Amino acids: CASSLGFGMNTEAFF.

This chain connects TRBV6-6 to TRBJ2-1; D unclear. V was clipped by 4 bases and J by 7 bases, with 20 bases between them. CDR1 MNHNY and CDR2 SVGAGI come from the germline V gene (reference sequence). There are 16 residues in the CDR3. The CDR3 bases are TGTGCCAGCAGTTCACCCCTTCGTCCGACCCTGAATGAGCAGTTCTTC. Protein sequence: CASSSPLRPTLNEQFF.

This clonotype occurred a few times. The chain joins TRBV27 to TRBJ1-4; 7 nucleotides align to TRBD1. CDR1 is MNHEY, CDR2 SMNVEV, per germline (reference sequence). Germline trimming cut 5 bases from V and 6 bases from J; bases unmatched to any gene: 9. This CDR3 comprises 15 residues. The CDR3 bases are TGTGCCAGCAGTCCCACCCGGGACAGACATGAAAAACTGTTTTTT. Translation: CASSPTRDRHEKLFF. The whole variable domain, remainder taken from reference TRBV27 and TRBJ1-4, is EAQVTQNPRYLITVTGKKLTVTCSQNMNHEYMSWYRQDPGLGLRQIYYSMNVEVTDKGDVPEGYKVSRKEKRNFPLILESPSPNQTSLYFCASSPTRDRHEKLFFGSGTQLSVL.

This chain uses TRBV9 with TRBJ2-7; D could derive from TRBD1 or TRBD2 (6 bases each). CDR3 length: 15 residues. V was shortened by 6 bases and J by 0 bases, with 16 bases between the two germline ends. Germline V gene lookup returns CDR1 SGDLS and CDR2 YYNGEE. The CDR3 protein is CASTTEPGASYEQYF. The CDR3 DNA reads TGTGCCAGCACCACCGAACCGGGGGCCTCCTACGAGCAGTACTTC.

The rearrangement uses TRBV6-2 or TRBV6-3 and TRBJ1-2; 8 positions match TRBD1. V lost 5 bases and J lost 4; bases outside the gene matches: 3. Germline loops: CDR1 MNHEY, CDR2 SVGEGT. CDR3 length equals 13 residues. In DNA form, the CDR3 reads TGTGCCAGCAGTGACAGGGGCGGCTATGGCTACACCTTC. It yields the protein CASSDRGGYGYTF.

CDR3 bases: TGTGCCAGCAGCTTAGCCGGGACCCCCCGCAATGAGCAGTTCTTC. It yields the protein CASSLAGTPRNEQFF. The chain joins TRBV7-3 to TRBJ2-1; D possibly matches TRBD1 or TRBD2 (5 bases each). Germline V gives CDR1 SGHTA, CDR2 FQGTGA. The length of the CDR3 is 15 residues. V lost 2 bases to trimming and J lost 6 bases, with 14 bases between them.

This clonotype has only a few counts. The chain links TRBV7-2 to TRBJ2-3, with 9 bases fitting TRBD2. The CDR3 loop spans 14 amino acids. V trimming: 7 bases; J trimming: 6 bases; junction bases outside the gene matches: 8. Germline V gene sequence: CDR1 SGHTA, CDR2 FQGNSA. The CDR3 bases are TGTGCCAGCACCCTAGCGGGACCACCCGATACGCAGTATTTT. Its translation is CASTLAGPPDTQYF. Variable domain in full (rest from reference TRBV7-2 and TRBJ2-3): GAGVSQSPSNKVTEKGKDVELRCDPISGHTALYWYRQSLGQGLEFLIYFQGNSAPDKSGLPSDRFSAERTGGSVSTLTIQRTQQEDSAVYLCASTLAGPPDTQYFGPGTRLTVL.

This clonotype has just a few counts. The gene calls are TRBV15 and TRBJ2-5; a possible D gene is TRBD2 (5 bases). Germline CDR1 LNHNV, CDR2 YYDKDF (reference sequence). The CDR3 has 16 residues. Trimming removed 0 bases from V and 5 bases from J, with 16 bases in between. The CDR3 nucleotides read TGTGCCACCAGCAGAGATCGTGTTGAGGGTCGGGAGACCCAGTACTTC. It specifies CATSRDRVEGRETQYF.

The rearrangement uses TRBV7-6 and TRBJ1-2; D may be TRBD1 (5 bases). CDR1 and CDR2 (germline): SGHVS, FNYEAQ. This CDR3 comprises 16 residues. The V and J ends lost 5 bases and 6 bases respectively, with 22 bases between them. The CDR3 DNA reads as TGTGCCAGCAGCCCCGTGGGAGGGGAAGGGTTGGATGGCTACACCTTC. This sequence encodes CASSPVGGEGLDGYTF.

This clonotype was recorded many times. V gene TRBV18 combines with J gene TRBJ2-1; D perhaps matches TRBD1 (6 bases). The CDR3 length is 13 residues. V lost 2 bases to trimming and J lost 8 bases, with 10 bases between them. CDR1 KGHSH and CDR2 LQKENI come from the germline V gene. DNA of the CDR3: TGTGCCAGCTCACCAAAACAGGGCTATGAGCAGTTCTTC. Its protein is CASSPKQGYEQFF. The full variable domain, rest sourced from reference TRBV18 and TRBJ2-1, is NAGVMQNPRHLVRRRGQEARLRCSPMKGHSHVYWYRQLPEEGLKFMVYLQKENIIDESGMPKERFSAEFPKEGPSILRIQQVVRGDSAAYFCASSPKQGYEQFFGPGTRLTVL.

This clonotype came up a few times. CDR3 in amino acids: CASSVGTGGQPQHF. CDR3 in DNA: TGTGCCAGCAGCGTAGGGACAGGGGGACAGCCCCAGCATTTT. The chain employs TRBV11-2 and TRBJ1-5, with TRBD1 identical over 11 bases. Germline-derived CDR1 and CDR2 are SGHAT and FQNNGV. The CDR3 contains 14 residues. The junction had 4 bases not matched to a gene; V was cut back by 5 bases and J by 7 bases.

The chain uses TRBV7-9 and TRBJ2-2; D not certain. V was clipped by 3 bases and J by 2 bases, with 13 bases between them. This CDR3 comprises 16 residues. Germline assignment: CDR1 SEHNR and CDR2 FQNEAQ (reference sequence). The CDR3 DNA is TGTGCCAGCAGCTTCCCAGATTCTTCAAACACCGGGGAGCTGTTTTTT. This sequence encodes CASSFPDSSNTGELFF.

The chain links TRBV11-2 to TRBJ2-1, with a weak D call TRBD2 (5 bases). From germline, CDR1 is SGHAT and CDR2 FQNNGV. The CDR3 totals 17 residues. V was cut by 8 bases and J by 3 bases, with 23 bases left in between. CDR3 nucleotide sequence: TGTGCCAGCGGGGATACTGCTACCACAACTAGCTACAATGAGCAGTTCTTC. It is translated as CASGDTATTTSYNEQFF.

This clonotype was observed at least ten times. The chain links TRBV7-2 to TRBJ1-2; a weak D match, TRBD1 (6 bases). CDR3 length: 15 residues. In germline, CDR1 is SGHTA, CDR2 FQGNSA. The V gene lost 0 bases and the J gene lost 5 bases, with 13 bases spanning the gap. The CDR3 bases are TGTGCCAGCAGCTTAGCGGGGGCGGGGCAGTATGGCTACACCTTC. It translates to CASSLAGAGQYGYTF.

V is TRBV15 and J is TRBJ2-1; the match to TRBD1 covers 8 bases. V trimming: 2 bases; J trimming: 7 bases; junction bases outside the gene matches: 13. The CDR3 runs 17 residues. Germline V gene data show CDR1 as LNHNV and CDR2 as YYDKDF (reference sequence). CDR3 sequence reads: CATSRTSPDRDANEQFF. The CDR3 coding sequence is TGTGCCACCAGCAGAACATCGCCGGACAGGGATGCAAATGAGCAGTTCTTC.

This chain connects TRBV12-3 or TRBV12-4 to TRBJ2-5; TRBD1 agrees at 9 bases. After removal of 3 bases from V and 2 bases from J, the junction contained 4 bases not matched to a gene. The CDR3 loop spans 15 amino acids. The CDR3 loop reads CASSFSTGGQETQYF. The DNA of the CDR3 is TGTGCCAGCAGTTTCTCGACAGGGGGACAAGAGACCCAGTACTTC.

The chain couples TRBV12-3 or TRBV12-4 to TRBJ1-5, with D unresolved. The CDR3 totals 15 residues. V dropped 2 bases and J dropped 2 bases, with 10 bases sitting between them. CDR3 protein: CASSLMASGNQPQHF. CDR3 nucleotide sequence: TGTGCCAGCAGTTTAATGGCAAGCGGCAATCAGCCCCAGCATTTT.

The chain joins TRBV15 to TRBJ2-7; the D is unclear. This CDR3 spans 15 amino acids. Germline assignment: CDR1 LNHNV and CDR2 YYDKDF (reference sequence). The V end lost 1 base, the J end lost 3 bases, and 13 bases lay between the germline ends. CDR3 sequence: CATSRGQDVFYEQYF. CDR3 DNA: TGTGCCACCAGCAGAGGCCAAGACGTATTCTACGAGCAGTACTTC.

This clonotype showed up just a few times. The chain joins TRBV5-1 to TRBJ2-7; 8 bases align to TRBD2. Germline V gives CDR1 SGHRS, CDR2 YFSETQ. CDR3 size: 13 residues. The V and J ends lost 4 bases and 4 bases, in that order; junction bases with no gene match: 4. The CDR3 protein is CASSREGRYEQYF. Here the CDR3 DNA reads TGCGCCAGCAGCCGGGAGGGTCGGTACGAGCAGTACTTC.

The chain links TRBV6-4 to TRBJ2-5, with D possibly matching TRBD2 (6 bases). This CDR3 spans 15 amino acids. Germline V lookup: CDR1 MRHNA, CDR2 SNTAGT. The germline V and J ends were trimmed by 5 bases and 1 base, with 14 bases remaining between them. The CDR3: CASSRDFGPQETQYF. The CDR3 DNA reads as TGTGCCAGCAGTCGGGACTTCGGGCCCCAAGAGACCCAGTACTTC.

The table lists this clonotype with a few counts. The rearrangement links TRBV7-2 to TRBJ1-2, with 7 bases that match TRBD1. The CDR3 spans 15 residues. The germline CDR1 and CDR2 sequences are SGHTA and FQGNSA. Trimming at V came to 5 bases and at J to 4 bases, leaving 10 bases not matched to a gene. The CDR3 nucleotides are TGTGCCAGCAGCCCGGCCAGACAGGGTGGCTATGGCTACACCTTC. As protein: CASSPARQGGYGYTF.

This sequence joins TRBV15 and TRBJ2-7; unclear D gene. The CDR3 loop spans 12 amino acids. Germline V gene sequence: CDR1 LNHNV, CDR2 YYDKDF (reference sequence). Trimming removed 6 bases from V and 13 bases from J, with 19 bases in between. In nucleotides, the CDR3 is TGTGCCACCAGAAAAACCCCAGCTAGAAATTACTTC. This translates into CATRKTPARNYF.

This clonotype has more than one count but fewer than ten. V and J are TRBV6-5 and TRBJ2-2; D could derive from TRBD1 or TRBD2 (6 bases each). This CDR3 is 17 amino acids long. Germline assignment: CDR1 MNHEY and CDR2 SVGAGI. V was cut by 6 bases and J by 1 base, with 18 bases left in between. Here the CDR3 reads CASSRPVGGGNTGELFF. The DNA of the CDR3 is TGTGCCAGCAGCCGACCGGTGGGGGGCGGGAACACCGGGGAGCTGTTTTTT.